What follows are 23 T cell receptor beta chains derived from one specimen sequenced in a study of T-cell reconstitution after alpha-beta-depleted transplantation in children. Preparation of the TCRbeta library was carried out with unique molecular identifiers. TCRdb redid the calling of the PCR reads with MiXCR, one entry per CDR3 protein. The profile shows approximately 520,000 distinct CDR3 sequences, approximately 10% of them singletons. The source was PBMCs, mostly from graft donor cells, collected 180 days after TCRalphabeta/CD19-depleted stem cell transplant. The source is a female patient under 10 years old who had a stem cell transplant for aplastic anemia, so the T cells may come from the graft donor.

In its sample, this clonotype was seen a few times. The V and J genes are TRBV20-1 and TRBJ2-2; 11 bases map to TRBD2. The CDR3 runs 15 residues. The germline gives CDR1 DFQATT, CDR2 SNEGSKA (reference sequence). After removal of 4 bases from V and 0 bases from J, the junction contained 1 base not matched to a gene. The CDR3 is CSATSGRSNTGELFF. CDR3 sequence (DNA): TGCAGTGCTACTAGCGGGAGGTCGAACACCGGGGAGCTGTTTTTT.

The chain carries TRBV5-5 and TRBJ2-3; D is undetermined. Looked up from germline, CDR1 is SGHKS and CDR2 is YYEKEE (reference sequence). Trimming shortened V by 4 bases and J by 2 bases, and 11 bases separated the two germline ends. The CDR3 has 14 amino acids. In DNA, the CDR3 is TGTGCCAGCAGCGATCAGGTGTTCACAGATACGCAGTATTTT. The encoded protein is CASSDQVFTDTQYF.

The table lists this clonotype with many counts. The chain combines TRBV7-7 with TRBJ2-2, with D unresolved. The V gene lost 5 bases and the J gene lost 6 bases, with 7 bases spanning the gap. Per the germline V gene, CDR1 is SSHAT and CDR2 is FNYEAQ (reference sequence). The CDR3 covers 12 residues. The CDR3, as DNA: TGTGCCAGCAGCCCCTTGGCCGGGGAGCTGTTTTTT. This gives the protein CASSPLAGELFF.

CDR3 coding DNA: TGCGCCAGCAGCTTGGGTAGGGTCGAGGATACGCAGTATTTT. This sequence encodes CASSLGRVEDTQYF. V gene TRBV5-1 combines with J gene TRBJ2-3; D remains unclear. Germline V CDR1 and CDR2: SGHRS, YFSETQ. The CDR3 has 14 residues. V was pared by 0 bases and J by 6 bases, with 11 bases between.

This clonotype was detected a few times. The chain recombines TRBV29-1 with TRBJ2-7; D perhaps matches TRBD2 (6 bases). Germline CDR1 and CDR2: SQVTM and ANQGSEA. Trimming shortened V by 2 bases and J by 2 bases, and 16 bases separated the two germline ends. The CDR3 runs to 15 residues. CDR3 coding DNA: TGCAGCGTTGAATTGGAGGAGGGTTCCCCCTACGAGCAGTACTTC. This encodes CSVELEEGSPYEQYF.

The V and J genes are TRBV6-1 and TRBJ2-3; D possibly corresponds to TRBD1 (5 bases). V dropped 2 bases and J dropped 2 bases, with 8 bases sitting between them. The germline V gene encodes CDR1 MNHNS and CDR2 SASEGT. The CDR3 sequence is 14 residues long. CDR3 nucleotides: TGTGCCAGCAGTGAACAGGGCCACACAGATACGCAGTATTTT. Translating gives CASSEQGHTDTQYF.

This clonotype has a handful of counts. The genes are TRBV12-3 or TRBV12-4 and TRBJ2-2; no firm D call. Trimming left V 8 bases short and J 3 bases short, with 10 bases between. CDR3 length: 13 residues. CDR3 sequence (DNA): TGTGCCAGCGGTAGGGTCGACACCGGGGAGCTGTTTTTT. Translation gives CASGRVDTGELFF.

This clonotype has ten or more counts. The V call is TRBV6-2 or TRBV6-3, the J call TRBJ2-7; D assignment may be TRBD1 or TRBD2 (5 bases each). This CDR3 has 15 residues. Germline-derived CDR1 and CDR2 are MNHEY and SVGEGT. Trimming took off 3 bases at V and 3 bases at J, with 15 bases between the two ends. Written as DNA, the CDR3 is TGTGCCAGCAGTTATGGGGGACGGAGGAGCTACGAGCAGTACGTC. This sequence encodes CASSYGGRRSYEQYV.

This clonotype was picked up a small number of times. The chain joins TRBV27 to TRBJ2-5; D not certain. The germline V and J ends were trimmed by 3 bases and 2 bases, with 10 bases remaining between them. Per the germline V gene, CDR1 is MNHEY and CDR2 is SMNVEV (reference sequence). The CDR3 length is 14 residues. CDR3 residues: CASSLLDSQETQYF. The CDR3 DNA sequence: TGTGCCAGCAGTTTGTTAGACTCACAAGAGACCCAGTACTTC.

This clonotype was seen repeatedly, ten times or more. The chain links TRBV20-1 to TRBJ2-3; either TRBD1 or TRBD2 may supply D (5 bases each). Germline V CDR1 and CDR2: DFQATT, SNEGSKA (reference sequence). This CDR3 is built from 15 residues. Trimming took 5 bases from V and 4 from J, leaving 19 bases between them. The chain's CDR3 is CSARGGSQRADTQYF. The CDR3 bases are TGCAGTGCTCGGGGCGGCAGTCAGAGGGCAGATACGCAGTATTTT.

This clonotype was counted only a few times. The CDR3 here is CASSSRLAGEGNEQFF. In nucleotides, the CDR3 is TGTGCCAGCAGCTCCAGACTAGCGGGAGAAGGCAATGAGCAGTTCTTC. The gene calls are TRBV7-6 and TRBJ2-1, with TRBD2 identical over 12 bases. Germline CDR1 reads SGHVS; CDR2 reads FNYEAQ. The CDR3 totals 16 residues. The V segment lost 4 bases and the J segment 6 bases; nucleotides outside the gene matches: 7.

This chain uses TRBV7-2 with TRBJ2-7; TRBD2 matches 11 bases. CDR3 length: 15 amino acids. Germline lookup yields CDR1 SGHTA and CDR2 FQGNSA. With 4 bases clipped from V and 6 bases from J, the junction kept 8 bases outside the gene matches. CDR3 sequence (DNA): TGTGCCAGCAGCTCTGATACTAGCGGGAGTTCCGAGCAGTACTTC. Encoded protein: CASSSDTSGSSEQYF.

The V and J genes are TRBV19 and TRBJ2-4, with D perhaps TRBD1 (6 bases). Trimming cost V 1 base and J 6 bases, with 13 bases left between them. Germline V gene sequence: CDR1 LNHDA, CDR2 SQIVND (reference sequence). The CDR3 has 15 residues. CDR3 coding DNA: TGTGCCAGTAGTATAGTTGGGCAGGGGACAAACATTCAGTACTTC. It encodes CASSIVGQGTNIQYF.

This clonotype appeared many times. This chain connects TRBV29-1 to TRBJ1-4, with TRBD1 identical over 9 bases. Trimming removed 7 bases from V and 0 bases from J; junction bases left unmatched: 9. CDR1 is SQVTM and CDR2 is ANQGSEA in the germline V gene. The CDR3 is 16 amino acids. CDR3: CSARDRASATNEKLFF. The CDR3 DNA reads TGCAGCGCCCGGGACAGGGCCTCTGCAACTAATGAAAAACTGTTTTTT.

This clonotype was seen a handful of times. The chain is built from TRBV7-3 and TRBJ1-1; D uncertain. Germline lookup yields CDR1 SGHTA and CDR2 FQGTGA. This CDR3 contains 14 residues. Trimming removed 4 bases at V and 0 bases at J, with 9 bases between. The CDR3 region is CASSSTLLNTEAFF. In nucleotides, the CDR3 is TGTGCCAGCAGCTCGACACTTCTGAACACTGAAGCTTTCTTT.

This sequence joins TRBV5-1 and TRBJ1-2; TRBD1 matches at 7 bases. Looked up from germline, CDR1 is SGHRS and CDR2 is YFSETQ. The V and J ends lost 0 bases and 3 bases, in that order; junction bases with no gene match: 5. The CDR3 has 15 residues. The CDR3 region has the DNA TGCGCCAGCAGCTTGGATCAGGGGGGATACTATGGCTACACCTTC. As protein: CASSLDQGGYYGYTF.

The chain recombines TRBV3-1 with TRBJ2-1; maybe TRBD2 (7 bases). CDR3 size: 13 residues. V was trimmed by 10 bases and J by 8 bases, leaving 18 bases between them. Germline assignment: CDR1 LGHDT and CDR2 YNNKEL (reference sequence). As DNA, the CDR3 is TGTGCCATCTGGGGGGCGGGAGAGTATGAGCAGTTCTTC. Translated, it gives CAIWGAGEYEQFF.

For this clonotype: Since a much larger clone is just one base distant, this may be a read error. The chain carries TRBV5-1 and TRBJ1-2; D unclear. The V end was cut by 3 bases, the J end by 3 bases, with 15 bases between. Per germline, CDR1 SGHRS and CDR2 YFSETQ. The CDR3 consists of 15 residues. The DNA for the CDR3 is TGCGCCAGCAGCTCTTTACAGCATTCATACTATGGCTACACCTTC. This codes for CASSSLQHSYYGYTF. The variable domain in full, completed from reference TRBV5-1 and TRBJ1-2, reads KAGVTQTPRYLIKTRGQQVTLSCSPISGHRSVSWYQQTPGQGLQFLFEYFSETQRNKGNFPGRFSGRQFSNSRSEMNVSTLELGDSALYLCASSSLQHSYYGYTFGSGTRLTVV.

The genes are TRBV19 and TRBJ2-1, with TRBD2 matching 11 bases. V lost 4 bases to trimming and J lost 6 bases; unmatched junction nucleotides: 8. The CDR3 runs 16 residues. Germline CDR1 reads LNHDA; CDR2 reads SQIVND (reference sequence). This chain's CDR3 is CASSNRGLAASNEQFF. CDR3 sequence (DNA): TGTGCCAGTAGTAATAGGGGACTAGCGGCGAGCAATGAGCAGTTCTTC.

V usage is TRBV27 and J usage is TRBJ2-7; no clear D gene. V was clipped by 2 bases and J by 0 bases, with 11 bases between them. This CDR3 is 15 amino acids long. The germline CDR1 and CDR2 sequences are MNHEY and SMNVEV (reference sequence). CDR3 residues: CASSLEAMSSYEQYF. The CDR3 DNA follows: TGTGCCAGCAGTTTAGAGGCGATGAGCTCCTACGAGCAGTACTTC.

This clonotype was seen only a few times. The CDR3 coding sequence is TGTGCCAGCAGTTTCGGGACGGGCGGAGAGACCCAGTACTTC. Translation: CASSFGTGGETQYF. The chain is built from TRBV12-3 or TRBV12-4 and TRBJ2-5, with D possibly being TRBD1 or TRBD2 (5 bases each). The CDR3 covers 14 residues. Trimming pared 3 bases from V and 4 bases from J, leaving 12 bases between.

This clonotype has just a few counts. CDR3 residues: CASSQYAGTGDNEAFF. The CDR3 DNA sequence: TGTGCCAGCAGCCAATATGCCGGGACAGGGGATAATGAAGCTTTCTTT. This chain joins TRBV3-1 and TRBJ1-1, with 10 bases that match TRBD1. With 2 bases clipped from V and 7 bases from J, the junction kept 10 bases outside the gene matches. Germline V gives CDR1 LGHDT, CDR2 YNNKEL (reference sequence). The CDR3 has 16 residues.

This clonotype came up a few times. This chain joins TRBV5-1 and TRBJ2-3; 7 nucleotides line up with TRBD2. This CDR3 is built from 18 residues. Germline trimming cut 0 bases from V and 5 bases from J; bases unmatched to any gene: 15. Germline assignment: CDR1 SGHRS and CDR2 YFSETQ. The CDR3 bases are TGCGCCAGCAGCTTGGGGTATAGGCTAGCGGAAGACAGAGATACGCAGTATTTT. Protein product: CASSLGYRLAEDRDTQYF.